These 5 T cell receptor beta chains share one sample of origin, sequenced in a study of regulatory T cells in long-lasting Graves disease (TCRdb year 2021). The time point label here, explained by the study, means: newly diagnosed GD, antithyroid drugs for less than 3 months. For both TCR sequencing and RNA sequencing, RNA was extracted from PBMCs in TRIzol. Library generation was performed with multiplex PCR. These reads were obtained on an Illumina HiSeq 4000. To build TCR beta libraries, CDR3 regions were amplified by Arm-PCR using iRepertoire HTBI primers. Using fastp trimming at Q25 and MiXCR clonotype assembly, TCRdb reanalyzed the public sequencing data and kept in-frame beta chains. Rows merge per CDR3 protein into single entries with the most common DNA and genes. The sample profile shows around 500,000 distinct CDR3 sequences; roughly 12% of them were found once. The ten largest account for 10% of the sample.

Another study also made use of these data, one on T cells in Graves' hyperthyroidism and ophthalmopathy.

This specimen consisted of peripheral blood mononuclear cells (PBMCs), obtained at new diagnosis, from a patient treated with antithyroid drugs. The receptors were gathered from a man aged 25 to 45 with Graves disease. Donor details come from another sample of the same person, matched by shared clones.

This clonotype was recorded at least ten times. J is TRBJ2-7 and V is TRBV2; 7 nucleotides line up with TRBD1. The V gene's germline CDR1 is SNHLY and CDR2 FYNNEI. This CDR3 contains 14 residues. Losses at the gene ends were 7 bases for V and 2 bases for J; bases not matched to a gene: 8. The CDR3 DNA sequence: TGTGCCAGCATTACCGGGACAGACGCCTACGAGCAGTACTTC. It specifies CASITGTDAYEQYF.

This clonotype was found a few times. This chain joins TRBV7-2 and TRBJ2-6, with D maybe TRBD1 (8 bases). This CDR3 has 21 amino acids. Trimming stripped 5 bases from V and 0 bases from J, with 26 bases between. CDR1 SGHTA and CDR2 FQGNSA come from the germline V gene. CDR3 in amino acids: CASSRYALGGTGPSGANVLTF. The CDR3 nucleotides are TGTGCCAGCAGCAGATACGCGCTGGGGGGGACAGGACCCTCTGGGGCCAACGTCCTGACTTTC.

This clonotype was found many times. The chain is built from TRBV29-1 and TRBJ2-4; no clear D. V was trimmed by 1 base and J by 0 bases, leaving 13 bases between them. Germline V gene lookup returns CDR1 SQVTM and CDR2 ANQGSEA. This CDR3 has 16 amino acids. The CDR3 here is CSVEVGFSLAKNIQYF. The CDR3 nucleotides read TGCAGCGTTGAAGTAGGTTTCAGTCTAGCCAAAAACATTCAGTACTTC.

The rearrangement uses TRBV4-1 and TRBJ2-5; TRBD2 matches 9 bases. The CDR3 totals 16 residues. The trim removed 1 base at V and 4 bases at J, leaving 7 bases unmatched. The V gene's germline CDR1 is MGHRA and CDR2 YSYEKL. The CDR3 is CASSQALAGAGETQYF. The CDR3, as DNA: TGCGCCAGCAGCCAAGCGTTAGCGGGAGCCGGAGAGACCCAGTACTTC.

The sample holds a few counts of this clonotype. A much larger clone is a single base away; this may be a read error. The DNA is left out, because the CDR3 cannot be placed on it with certainty; the CDR3 is given as TCRdb lists it. This sequence joins TRBV12-3 or TRBV12-4 and TRBJ2-3; the DNA was not used to check the table's D call, TRBD2. The CDR3 totals 14 residues, both ends included. The CDR3 loop is CASSFGLGADTRYF.